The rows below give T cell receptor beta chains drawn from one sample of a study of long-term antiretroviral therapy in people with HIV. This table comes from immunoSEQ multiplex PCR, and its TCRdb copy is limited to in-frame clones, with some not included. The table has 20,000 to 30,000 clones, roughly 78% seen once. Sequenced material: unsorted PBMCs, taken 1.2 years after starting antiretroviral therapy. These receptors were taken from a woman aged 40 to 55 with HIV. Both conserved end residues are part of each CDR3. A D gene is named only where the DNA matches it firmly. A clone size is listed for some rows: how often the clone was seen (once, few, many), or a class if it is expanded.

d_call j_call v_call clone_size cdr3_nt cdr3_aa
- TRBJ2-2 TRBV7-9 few TGTGCCAGCAGCTCGCCGGGACACTCCACCGGGGAGCTGTTTTTT CASSSPGHSTGELFF
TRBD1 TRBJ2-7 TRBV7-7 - TGTGCCAGCAGCCTGACGGGACAGGGGGCCGAGCAGTACTTC CASSLTGQGAEQYF
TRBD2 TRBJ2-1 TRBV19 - TGTGCCAGTAGTGAACTAGCGGGGAACCTCTTGGGTGAGCAGTTCTTC CASSELAGNLLGEQFF
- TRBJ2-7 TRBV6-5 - TGTGCCAGCGGCAGGGTAAACTCCTACGAGCAGTACTTC CASGRVNSYEQYF
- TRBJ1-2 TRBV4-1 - TGCGCCAGCAGCCATGGACAGATATTCTATGGCTACACCTTC CASSHGQIFYGYTF
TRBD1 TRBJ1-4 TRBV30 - TGTGCCTGGAGTATCGAGGGACAGGAGATTGAAAAACTGTTTTTT CAWSIEGQEIEKLFF
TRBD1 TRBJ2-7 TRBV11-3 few TGTGCCAGCAGCTTGGGATTGGGACAGGGGACCGAGCAGTACTTC CASSLGLGQGTEQYF
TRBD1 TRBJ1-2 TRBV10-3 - TGTGCCATCAGTCCCCGGGACAGCGCTAACTATGGCTACACCTTC CAISPRDSANYGYTF
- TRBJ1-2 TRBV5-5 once TGTGCCAGCAGAAGACAGCCGGAAAGCTACACCTTC CASRRQPESYTF
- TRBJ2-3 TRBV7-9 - TGTGCCAGCAGCTTAGATCAAACAGATACGCAGTATTTT CASSLDQTDTQYF
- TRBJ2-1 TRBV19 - TGTGCCAGTAGTATGGGAACTTGGCAGTTCTTC CASSMGTWQFF
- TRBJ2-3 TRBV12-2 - TGTGCAAGTCGCTTAGCGGTAAAACTAGCGCTCGATACGCAGTATTTT CASRLAVKLALDTQYF
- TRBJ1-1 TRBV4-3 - TGCGCCAGCAGCCAAGAGGGGCCGGGAGTGACTGAAGCTTTCTTT CASSQEGPGVTEAFF
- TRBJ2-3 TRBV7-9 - TGTGCCAGCAGCTTAATGACGGGCACAGATACGCAGTATTTT CASSLMTGTDTQYF
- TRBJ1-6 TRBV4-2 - TGTGCCAGCAGCCAAGATGTGGGCAACTCAAATTCACCCCTCCACTTT CASSQDVGNSNSPLHF
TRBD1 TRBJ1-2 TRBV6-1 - TGTGCCAGCAACCCTGACAGGGGGGGCTACACCTTC CASNPDRGGYTF
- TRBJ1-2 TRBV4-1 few TGCGCCAGCAGTCCGGGACTGAGTAACTATGGCTACACCTTC CASSPGLSNYGYTF
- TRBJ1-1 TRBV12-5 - TGTGCCTCCCGGGGGGCAGGGGCTGACACTGAAGCTTTCTTT CASRGAGADTEAFF
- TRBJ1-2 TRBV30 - TGTGCCTGGAGTTTACAGAACTATGGCTACACCTTC CAWSLQNYGYTF
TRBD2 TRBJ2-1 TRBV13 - TGTGCCAGCAGCTTTCCCCCGGCCGGGACTAGCGGCAATGAGCAGTTCTTC CASSFPPAGTSGNEQFF
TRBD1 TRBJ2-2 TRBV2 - TGTGCCAGCAGTGCCCAGGGGGACACCGTGACCGGGGAGCTGTTTTTT CASSAQGDTVTGELFF
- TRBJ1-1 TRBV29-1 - TGCAGCGCCGGTGGGCCTACAGGTACTGAAGCTTTCTTT CSAGGPTGTEAFF
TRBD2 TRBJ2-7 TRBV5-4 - TGTGCCAGCAGCATTGGGGGGGACTACCAGCAGTACTTC CASSIGGDYQQYF
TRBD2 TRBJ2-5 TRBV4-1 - TGCGCCAGCAGCCAAGATCTAGCGGGAATTGTAAGAGAGACCCAGTACTTC CASSQDLAGIVRETQYF
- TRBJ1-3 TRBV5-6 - TGTGCCAGCAGCTCATCTAGAAAGGGGCTCACCTCTGGAAACACCATATATTTT CASSSSRKGLTSGNTIYF
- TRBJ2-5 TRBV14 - TGTGCCAGCAGCCAAGTTTGGACAGTGAAAGAGACCCAGTACTTC CASSQVWTVKETQYF
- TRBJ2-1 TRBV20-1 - TGCAGTGCGCCCAGAATCAATGAGCAGTTCTTC CSAPRINEQFF
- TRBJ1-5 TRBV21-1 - TGTGCCAGCAGCAAAAAGAGTCAGCCCCAGCATTTT CASSKKSQPQHF
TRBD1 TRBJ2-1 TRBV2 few TGTGCCGGTCCACCAGGGGGCGACAGAAACAATGAGCAGTTCTTC CAGPPGGDRNNEQFF
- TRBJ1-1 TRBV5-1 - TGCGCCAGCAGCTTGTTTGGACACCTGCTGAACACTGAAGCTTTCTTT CASSLFGHLLNTEAFF
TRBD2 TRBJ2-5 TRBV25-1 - TGTGCCAGCAGTGAATATGCGGGAGGGCCGTTGGAGACCCAGTACTTC CASSEYAGGPLETQYF
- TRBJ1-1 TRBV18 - TGTGCCAGCTCACCACGGAATAGACCAGGGCGCGAAGTCCAGGGCACTGAAGCTTTCTTT CASSPRNRPGREVQGTEAFF
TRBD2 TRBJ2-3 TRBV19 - TGTGCCAGTAGTATGCGGGGGGGGCAGAAGACGCAGTATTTT CASSMRGGQKTQYF
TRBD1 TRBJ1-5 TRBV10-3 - TGTGCCATCGGCCGGGACAGCCATCAGCCCCAGCATTTT CAIGRDSHQPQHF
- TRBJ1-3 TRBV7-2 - TGTGCCAGCAGCTTATTGGGGTATGCTGGAAACACCATATATTTT CASSLLGYAGNTIYF
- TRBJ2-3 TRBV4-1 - TGCGCCAGCAGCCAGAGTCCATCACGCACAGATACGCAGTATTTT CASSQSPSRTDTQYF
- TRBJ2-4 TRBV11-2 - TGTGCCAGCAGCTTCGGGGGCGGACTAGCCAAAAACATTCAGTACTTC CASSFGGGLAKNIQYF
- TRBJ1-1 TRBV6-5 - TGTGCCAGCAGTTACCAGGGTAACACTGAAGCTTTCTTT CASSYQGNTEAFF
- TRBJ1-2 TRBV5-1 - TGCGCCAGCAGCTTGTCCCAGGTGGGGGACTATGGCTACACCTTC CASSLSQVGDYGYTF